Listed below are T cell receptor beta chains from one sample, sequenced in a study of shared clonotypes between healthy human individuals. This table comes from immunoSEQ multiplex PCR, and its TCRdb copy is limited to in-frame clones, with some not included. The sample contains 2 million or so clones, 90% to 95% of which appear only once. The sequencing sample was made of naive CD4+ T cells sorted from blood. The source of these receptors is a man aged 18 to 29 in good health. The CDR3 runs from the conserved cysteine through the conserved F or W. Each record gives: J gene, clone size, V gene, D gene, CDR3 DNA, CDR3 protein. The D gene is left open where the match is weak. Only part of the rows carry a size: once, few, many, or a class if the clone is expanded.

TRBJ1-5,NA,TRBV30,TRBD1,TGTGCCTGGAGTACAGGGGGAAAGAGCAATCAGCCCCAGCATTTT,CAWSTGGKSNQPQHF
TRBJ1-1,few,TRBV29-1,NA,TGCAGCGTTGGGCAGGGCGCTGAAGCTTTCTTT,CSVGQGAEAFF
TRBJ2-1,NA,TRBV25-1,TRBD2,TGTGCCAGCAGTGGCGGGAGCTCCTACAATGAGCAGTTCTTC,CASSGGSSYNEQFF
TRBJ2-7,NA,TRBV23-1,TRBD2,TGCGCCAGCAGTCAATGGGGGACTAGCGCTTACTACGAGCAGTACTTC,CASSQWGTSAYYEQYF
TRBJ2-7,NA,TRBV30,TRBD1,TGTGCCTGGACCCCTCCCCGACAGGGAATATCCTACGAGCAGTACTTC,CAWTPPRQGISYEQYF
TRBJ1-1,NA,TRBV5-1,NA,TGCGCCAGCAGCTTAGGAACACCTGAAGCTTTCTTT,CASSLGTPEAFF
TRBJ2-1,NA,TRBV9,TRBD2,TGTGCCAGCAGCCCCCGACTAGCGGGGGACAATGAGCAGTTCTTC,CASSPRLAGDNEQFF
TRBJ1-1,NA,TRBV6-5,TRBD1,TGTGCCACCCGGGGGGGACAGGGGAACACTGAAGCTTTCTTT,CATRGGQGNTEAFF
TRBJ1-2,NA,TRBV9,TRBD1,TGTGCCAGCAGTCGGGACAGTCATACCGGCTACACCTTC,CASSRDSHTGYTF
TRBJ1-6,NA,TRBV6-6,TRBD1,TGTGCCAGCAGCCCAGGGACAGGGTCAATATCACCCCTCCACTTT,CASSPGTGSISPLHF
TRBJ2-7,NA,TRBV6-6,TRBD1,TGTGCCAGCAGGCTACAGGGGGCAGACTACGAGCAGTACTTC,CASRLQGADYEQYF
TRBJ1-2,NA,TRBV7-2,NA,TGTGCCAGCAGCGCCCCTCGAGACGGAAAGACCTATGGCTACACCTTC,CASSAPRDGKTYGYTF
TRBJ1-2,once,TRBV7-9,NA,TGTGCCAGCAGCCCAACAGGCCTCTATGGCTACACCTTC,CASSPTGLYGYTF
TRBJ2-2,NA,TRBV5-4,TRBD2,TGTGCCAGCAGCCCCCCGGGACTAGCGGGGAACACCGGGGAGCTGTTTTTT,CASSPPGLAGNTGELFF
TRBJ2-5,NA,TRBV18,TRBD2,TGTGCCAGCTCACTATACCGGGGAGGGAAAGAGACCCAGTACTTC,CASSLYRGGKETQYF
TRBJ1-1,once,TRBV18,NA,TGTGCCAGCTCACCCGGGACCCGGATAAACACTGAAGCTTTCTTT,CASSPGTRINTEAFF
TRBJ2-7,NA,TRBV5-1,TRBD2,TGCGCCAGCAGCCCAGGGACTAGCGGGGTCTCCTACGAGCAGTACTTC,CASSPGTSGVSYEQYF
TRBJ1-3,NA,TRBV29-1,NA,TGCAGCGTTGTAGGAGGGACCTCTGGAAACACCATATATTTT,CSVVGGTSGNTIYF
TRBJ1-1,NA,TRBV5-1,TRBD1,TGCGCCAGCAGCTTTACAGGGGAGGACACTGAAGCTTTCTTT,CASSFTGEDTEAFF
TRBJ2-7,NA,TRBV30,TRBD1,TGTGCCTGGAGTCTGGACAGGGCCTACGAGCAGTACTTC,CAWSLDRAYEQYF
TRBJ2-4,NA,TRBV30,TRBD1,TGTGCCTGGAGTAGACAGGGGGACATTCAGTACTTC,CAWSRQGDIQYF
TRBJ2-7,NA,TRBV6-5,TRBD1,TGTGCCAGCAGTTTCGACAGGGGGGGCTCCTACGAGCAGTACTTC,CASSFDRGGSYEQYF
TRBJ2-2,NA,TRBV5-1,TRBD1,TGCGCCAGCAGCTCAGGGACAGCGAACACCGGGGAGCTGTTTTTT,CASSSGTANTGELFF
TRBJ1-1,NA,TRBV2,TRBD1,TGTGCCAGCTGCGTCCGACAGGGCAACACTGAAGCTTTCTTT,CASCVRQGNTEAFF
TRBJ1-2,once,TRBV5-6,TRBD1,TGTGCCAGCAGCTTGGATTTGGAGGGGGCCTCCTTCTATGGCTACACCTTC,CASSLDLEGASFYGYTF
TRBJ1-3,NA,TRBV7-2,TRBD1,TGTGCCAGCAGCCCCTGGACAGGCTCTGGAAACACCATATATTTT,CASSPWTGSGNTIYF
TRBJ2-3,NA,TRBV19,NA,TGTGCCAGTAGTATAGCAGGGCCGGGAACAGATACGCAGTATTTT,CASSIAGPGTDTQYF
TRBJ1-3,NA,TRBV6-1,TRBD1,TGTGCCAGCAGTGACAGGGGGCTACCTGGAAACACCATATATTTT,CASSDRGLPGNTIYF
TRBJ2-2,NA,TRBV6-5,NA,TGTGCCAGCAGTTACTCGGAGGGTACCGGGGAGCTGTTTTTT,CASSYSEGTGELFF
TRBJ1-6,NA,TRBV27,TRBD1,TGTGCCAGCAGTCTGCTCAGTCCGGACAGGGGTAGTTCACCCCTCCACTTT,CASSLLSPDRGSSPLHF
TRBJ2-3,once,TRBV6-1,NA,TGTGCCACCGAGGCATCGAGCACAGATACGCAGTATTTT,CATEASSTDTQYF
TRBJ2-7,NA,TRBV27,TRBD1,TGTGCCAGCAGCTCCAGGGGGTTGCGTCACGAGCAGTACTTC,CASSSRGLRHEQYF
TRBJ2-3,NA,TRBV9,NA,TGTGCCAGCAGCGAGGACAGTTCCGGTAGCACAGATACGCAGTATTTT,CASSEDSSGSTDTQYF
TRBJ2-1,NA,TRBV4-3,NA,TGCGCCAGCAGCCAAACCTTGGTCCAGGCTCCCAATGAGCAGTTCTTC,CASSQTLVQAPNEQFF
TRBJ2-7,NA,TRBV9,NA,TGTGCCAGCAGCGTTGGAGAAGCGGATCCCTACGAGCAGTACTTC,CASSVGEADPYEQYF
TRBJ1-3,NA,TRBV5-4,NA,TGTGCCAGCAGCCTAGACAGGGGAAACACCATATATTTT,CASSLDRGNTIYF
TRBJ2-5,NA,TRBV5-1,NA,TGCGCCAGCAGCTTGGACAGTAGGCACCAAGAGACCCAGTACTTC,CASSLDSRHQETQYF